This T cell receptor beta chain was recovered during a study of cytomegalovirus exposure and HLA in healthy donors (TCRdb year 2017). In the study overall: An earlier analysis of roughly 500 of the donors reported 250 to 350 Gb of sequence data and 117 million unique TCR beta sequences obtained from about 170 million T cells. Approximately 310 gigabases of sequencing data and 75 million to 85 million unique TCR sequences made up an early release that covered nearly 650 HLA-typed donors. Of the 350 to 450 genotyped donors, 70% to 90% were placed in the genetic ancestry cluster associated with self-reported Caucasian donors. An earlier analysis of 587 of the donors used high-throughput TCR beta sequencing to judge whether each TCR beta V gene segment behaved as functional or pseudogenic. Roughly 5 DR-DQ haplotypes were treated as single units for association and clustering because of strong linkage in the cohort. Donor age, sex, ethnicity and CMV serostatus were compiled together with the repertoire data. HLA typing included class I and class II loci at four-digit resolution. The study aimed to test whether cataloging public T cell receptors could reveal signatures of past pathogen exposure. Among around 400 genotyped donors of the cohort, an average of roughly 240,000 unique TCR beta nucleotide sequences were sequenced per donor, roughly a sixth of them non-productive. A later genetic analysis used genome-wide SNP genotypes for 398 of the 666 donors, treating that subset as a discovery cohort. All discovery cohort repertoires had been generated on a single sequencing platform. Rather than drawing on any new phenotypic data, the later analysis identified candidate immune exposures from TCR beta sequences and the way those sequences occurred across donors. Using immunosequencing, the study profiled T cell repertoires from 640 or so subjects and related those repertoires to cytomegalovirus serostatus. Typing coverage differed by locus: A, B, C, DRB1 and DQB1 were typed in roughly 620-630 donors, DQA1 in approximately 520, DPA1 in some 570, and DPB1 in roughly 470. In addition to the first cohort of roughly 670 subjects, a separate validation cohort of over 90 different subjects was used. High-throughput TCR immunosequencing, statistical association of individual TCRs with disease status, and machine learning were combined to predict cytomegalovirus infection status. A later analysis re-analyzed previously published TCR beta repertoires from 666 donors and added high-resolution HLA genotyping to study TCR occurrence patterns. What the authors observed across the whole study: The classifier was reported to diagnose cytomegalovirus status with high specificity and sensitivity in both the original cohort and the validation cohort. A further reported finding was that TCR beta sequences accurately predicted the HLA-A and HLA-B alleles for most subjects in the first cohort. A cluster of highly shared sequence variants was judged likely to represent a technical artifact of the sequencing pipeline. Some IMGT-functional V segments, including TRBV6-2 and TRBV6-3, could not be distinguished by the 87-base-pair reads and were therefore excluded. It was suggested by the authors that the approach could potentially be generalized to other disease states and immunological phenotypes. In a later analysis, TCR association rates were found to vary across HLA loci, with the most associated TCRs seen for DRB1 alleles and the fewest for HLA-C alleles. A later analysis associated around 16,000 TCR beta sequences with specific HLA alleles at a false discovery rate of 0.05. A total of fewer than 200 TCR beta chains were listed by the study as associated with cytomegalovirus. Most TCR sequences were observed very rarely across donors, whereas some public TCRs were present in many individuals. A later analysis found that most CMV-associated TCR beta chains appeared HLA-restricted, with HLA associations seemingly driven largely by CMV exposure. In vitro tests confirmed that a few of the cytomegalovirus-associated TCR beta chains recognize cytomegalovirus antigens. In a later analysis, HLA-associated TCR beta chains were found to be more clonally expanded and to have lower generation probabilities than equally common non-associated chains. When HLA alleles, especially DR and DQ, strongly co-occurred, attributing TCR associations to individual alleles was difficult. Immune exposure information for the cohort was limited to CMV serostatus. The cohort was sequenced for TCR beta chains only, and without alpha or paired-chain data the features that could be detected were limited. Roughly uniform sequencing depth across donors was assumed in presence/absence analyses, although this assumption may not hold. The earlier analysis of a few hundred of the donors excluded 15 to 20 rarely observed V segments, including chromosome 9 orphons, because counts were too low. A later analysis reported that several top co-occurrence clusters appeared linked to parvovirus B19, influenza, CMV and Epstein-Barr virus. Because HLA typing was missing for some donors at each locus, association tests included only the typed subset. In an earlier analysis of some 500 of the donors, most TCR beta V segments were observed in productive rearrangements about 90% or about 30% of the time, broadly matching IMGT annotations. A later genetic analysis associated a missense DCLRE1C variant with V-gene and J-gene trimming of TCR beta chains, and an independent cohort replicated the association. In a later genetic analysis, fewer N-insertions in productive TCRs were reported among donors in an Asian-associated ancestry cluster than the roughly 640-donor mean. Correlated functional status among segregating V segments might be attributable to linkage disequilibrium, but an unknown experimental factor could not be ruled out.

Library method: the immunoSEQ multiplex PCR assay. A mixture of 60 forward primers for TCR Vbeta segments and 13 reverse primers for TCR Jbeta segments was used in the multiplex PCR. The CDR3 region of rearranged TCR beta genes was amplified from genomic DNA with a multiplex PCR assay. The amplified TCR beta libraries were sequenced on the Illumina HiSeq System as 87-base-pair reads. In the authors' own workflow: A later analysis counted 75 million to 100 million unique TCR beta chains across the 700 or so repertoires, and about 10 million of these chains were shared by at least two donors. Raw reads were error-corrected and collapsed into unique sequences with a nearest-neighbor algorithm that merged closely related sequences to remove PCR and sequencing errors. Alignment of CDR3 sequences to IMGT reference sequences was used to assign V, D and J gene segments. For a sequence to be retained, a match of at least six nucleotides was required to both a V gene segment and a J gene segment. A rearrangement was called productive if the CDR3 had no stop codons and remained in frame with V and J, and every other rearrangement was called non-productive. Following IMGT convention, CDR3 was defined as the stretch from the second conserved V-encoded cysteine up to the conserved J-encoded phenylalanine. The earlier analysis of 500 to 750 of the donors excluded any sequence lacking an unambiguous match to a single V gene segment. An earlier analysis of over 450 of the donors classified V segments as functional when productive rearrangements were above 56.7% and as segregating when the standard deviation between donors was above 5%. A statistical classification framework was built to diagnose cytomegalovirus status from the catalog of TCR beta chain sequences. A later analysis assigned V and J genes by comparing TCR nucleotide sequences with IMGT/GENE-DB human TR gene sequences. Using the TCRdist pipeline, a later analysis assigned CDR3 sequences along with most-parsimonious VDJ recombination scenarios. In a later analysis, each TCR beta chain was defined by its CDR3 amino acid sequence together with its V-gene family, and reads lacking a unique V-gene family were excluded. In a later analysis, approximately 640 highly shared, low-generation-probability nucleotide sequences were removed to address suspected cross-contamination and a sequencing artifact. For each public chain, a later analysis derived a clonal expansion index from normalized ranks of inferred template counts within each repertoire. Generation probabilities in a later analysis came from a VDJ recombination model fitted to out-of-frame rearrangements, and those results were checked against IGoR. In a later analysis, TCR-TCR, TCR-HLA and TCR-CMV co-occurrence was scored with hypergeometric tests, and a repertoire-size bias correction was applied to TCR pairs. In a later analysis, false discovery rates were estimated by permuting HLA or CMV assignments 20 times. In a later analysis, co-occurring TCRs were grouped using DBSCAN, and TCRdist sequence similarity was added for clustering within HLA-allele-positive subsets. Co-occurrence clustering excluded repertoires with fewer than 30,000 or more than 120,000 public chains, plus five with anomalous nucleotide sharing. As stored in TCRdb, this immuneACCESS dataset retains in-frame rearrangements with V and J assigned. A fraction of the clones does not appear; measured against another copy, unresolved V genes explain less than half of the discrepancy, and the remainder lacks a known reason. V and J calls and clone size follow that table, whereas D and trimming were derived from the DNA. Here the sample has about 180,000 clones; roughly 79% occur a single time. The ten most abundant clones make up about 2.9% of the sample.

The cohort consisted of 600 or so healthy bone marrow donors. All cohort members were sampled while nominally healthy, although unrecorded immune exposures were likely present. The donor tested CMV seropositive and was one of the 289 seropositive cohort members. A peripheral blood sample was collected from each donor, and TCR beta sequencing was performed on peripheral blood mononuclear cells. Genomic DNA extraction from the blood cell samples was performed with the Qiagen DNeasy Blood Extraction Kit. The germline V gene gives CDR1 as SNHLY and CDR2 as FYNNEI. V drops 0 bases and J drops 2 bases, leaving 7 bases in between. From its cysteine to its phenylalanine, the CDR3 spans 14 amino acids. Only CDR3 DNA is held: 42 bases, read in frame from base 1. Remarks on this clone: Its antigen remains undetermined. Per-nucleotide qualities are absent, and no much larger clonotype sits a single base away.

Sample: PBMCs. The chain was built from TRBV2 and TRBJ1-1, with no reliable assignment of the D segment. The clonotype comes from a woman aged 50 to 65 in good health and CMV-seropositive. The CDR3 protein sequence reads: CASSEASVNTEAFF. The DNA sequence is as follows: TGTGCCAGCAGTGAAGCATCAGTAAACACTGAAGCTTTCTTT.